The 6 T cell receptor beta chains below were found in one sample sequenced in a study of cytomegalovirus exposure and HLA in healthy donors. A multiplex PCR was run with 60 Vbeta primers and 13 Jbeta primers. Here immunoSEQ multiplex PCR was the method, and the copy in TCRdb shows in-frame clones only, minus some. This table has roughly 55,000 clones, 81% appearing once. The sequenced sample was PBMCs. The source is a boy between 10 and 17 years old in good health and CMV-seropositive.

The rearrangement joins TRBV7-9 to TRBJ2-5; TRBD1 matches 7 bases. The V gene end was trimmed by 5 bases and the J gene end by 3 bases; junction bases not matched to a gene: 9. Germline V CDR1 and CDR2: SEHNR, FQNEAQ (reference sequence). The CDR3 length is 15 residues. CDR3 coding DNA: TGTGCCAGCAGCGGTCAAGGGCAGGGGGAAGAGACCCAGTACTTC. This gives the protein CASSGQGQGEETQYF.

This chain connects TRBV4-1 to TRBJ2-7; TRBD1 is a possible D gene (5 bases). Germline CDR1 reads MGHRA; CDR2 reads YSYEKL. V lost 0 bases and J 12 bases, leaving 12 bases between the germline ends. This CDR3 comprises 12 residues. The CDR3 DNA reads as TGCGCCAGCAGCCAAGATCCAGGGAAGACGTACTTC. Translated: CASSQDPGKTYF.

V gene TRBV2 combines with J gene TRBJ1-5; no clear D. This CDR3 spans 14 amino acids. The germline V gene encodes CDR1 SNHLY and CDR2 FYNNEI. V was trimmed by 4 bases and J by 1 base, leaving 8 bases between them. CDR3 DNA sequence: TGTGCCAGCAGTGCGTCAGCGAGCAATCAGCCCCAGCATTTT. Encoded protein: CASSASASNQPQHF.

Only one count was recorded for this clone. V and J are TRBV5-6 and TRBJ1-2; D is possibly TRBD1 (5 bases). CDR3 length: 12 residues. Trimming removed 3 bases from V and 8 bases from J, with 11 bases in between. Germline V gene sequence: CDR1 SGHDT, CDR2 YYEEEE. The CDR3 DNA reads TGTGCCAGCAGCTCTCAGGGTTGGGGCTACACCTTC. The encoded protein is CASSSQGWGYTF.

The rearrangement uses TRBV7-6 and TRBJ2-2; 9 bases align to TRBD1. Unmatched junction bases numbered 7, after V lost 5 bases and J lost 9 bases. The CDR3 consists of 14 residues. From germline, CDR1 is SGHVS and CDR2 FNYEAQ. CDR3 DNA sequence: TGTGCCAGCAGCCACTCACAGGGGGCTTGGGAGCTGTTTTTT. Protein product: CASSHSQGAWELFF.

V usage is TRBV4-1 and J usage is TRBJ2-7; D is uncertain. The CDR3 runs 14 residues. V gave up 4 bases and J gave up 6 bases, with 16 bases separating them. The V gene's germline CDR1 is MGHRA and CDR2 YSYEKL. The CDR3 here is CASSLERGIGEQYF. The CDR3 bases are TGCGCCAGCAGCCTGGAAAGAGGAATTGGCGAGCAGTACTTC.